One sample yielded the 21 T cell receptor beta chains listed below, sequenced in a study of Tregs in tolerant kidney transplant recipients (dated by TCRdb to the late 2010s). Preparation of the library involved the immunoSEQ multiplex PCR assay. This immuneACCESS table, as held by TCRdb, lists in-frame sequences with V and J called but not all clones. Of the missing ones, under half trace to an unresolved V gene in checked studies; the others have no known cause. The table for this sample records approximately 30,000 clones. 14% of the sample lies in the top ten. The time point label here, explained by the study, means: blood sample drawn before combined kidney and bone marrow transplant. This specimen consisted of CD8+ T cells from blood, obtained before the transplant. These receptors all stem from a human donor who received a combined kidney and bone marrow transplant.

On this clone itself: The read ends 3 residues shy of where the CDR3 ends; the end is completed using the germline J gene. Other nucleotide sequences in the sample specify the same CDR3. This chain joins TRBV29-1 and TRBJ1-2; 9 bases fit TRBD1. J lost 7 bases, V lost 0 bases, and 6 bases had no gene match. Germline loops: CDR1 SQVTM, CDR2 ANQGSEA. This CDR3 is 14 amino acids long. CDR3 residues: CSVEDGDRVSGYTF. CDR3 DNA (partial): TGCAGCGTTGAAGATGGGGACAGGGTGAGTGGC.

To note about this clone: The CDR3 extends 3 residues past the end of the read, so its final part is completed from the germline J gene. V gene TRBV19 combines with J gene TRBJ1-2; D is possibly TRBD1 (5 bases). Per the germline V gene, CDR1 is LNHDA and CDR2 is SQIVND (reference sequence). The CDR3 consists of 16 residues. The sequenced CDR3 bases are TGTGCCAGTAGTATGGCTCTAGGACACTATCTATGGTGG. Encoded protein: CASSMALGHYLWW. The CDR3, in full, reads CASSMALGHYLWWYTF.

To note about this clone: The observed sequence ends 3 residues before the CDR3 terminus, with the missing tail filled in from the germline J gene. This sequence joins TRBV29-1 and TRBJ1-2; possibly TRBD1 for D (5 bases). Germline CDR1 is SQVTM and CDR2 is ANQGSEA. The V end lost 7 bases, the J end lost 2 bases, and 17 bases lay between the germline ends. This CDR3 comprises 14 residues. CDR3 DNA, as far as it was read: TGCAGCGCTTTTGTGCCGACAGAGAACTATGGC. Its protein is CSAFVPTENYG. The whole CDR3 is CSAFVPTENYGYTF.

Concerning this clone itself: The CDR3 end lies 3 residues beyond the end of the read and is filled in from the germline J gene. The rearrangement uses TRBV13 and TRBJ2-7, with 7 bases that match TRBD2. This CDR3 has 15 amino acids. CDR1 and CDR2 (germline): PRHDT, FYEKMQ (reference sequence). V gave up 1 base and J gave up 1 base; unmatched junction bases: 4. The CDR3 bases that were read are TGTGCCAGCAGCTTAGAGGGAGGGGCATCCTACGAG. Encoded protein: CASSLEGGASYE. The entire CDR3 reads CASSLEGGASYEQYF.

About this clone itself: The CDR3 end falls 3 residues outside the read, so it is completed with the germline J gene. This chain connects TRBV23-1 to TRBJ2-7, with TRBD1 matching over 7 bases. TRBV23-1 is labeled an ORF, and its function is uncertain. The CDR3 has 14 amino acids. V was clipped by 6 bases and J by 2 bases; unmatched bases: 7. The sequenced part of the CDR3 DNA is TGCGCCAGCAGACGACAGGGCTGGGCCTACGAG. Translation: CASRRQGWAYE. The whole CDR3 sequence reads CASRRQGWAYEQYF.

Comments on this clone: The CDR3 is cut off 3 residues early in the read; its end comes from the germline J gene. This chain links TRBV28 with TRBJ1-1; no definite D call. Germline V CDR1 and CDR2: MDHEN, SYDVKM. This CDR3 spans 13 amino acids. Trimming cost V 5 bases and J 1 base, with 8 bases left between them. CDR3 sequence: CASSDHRNTEAFF. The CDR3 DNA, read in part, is TGTGCCAGCAGTGACCACAGGAACACTGAA.

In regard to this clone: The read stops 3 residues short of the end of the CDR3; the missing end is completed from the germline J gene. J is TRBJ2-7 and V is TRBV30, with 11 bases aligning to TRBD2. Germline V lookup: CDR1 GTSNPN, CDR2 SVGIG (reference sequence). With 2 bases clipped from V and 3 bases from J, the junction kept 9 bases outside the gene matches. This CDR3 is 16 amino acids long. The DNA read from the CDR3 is TGTGCCTGGAGTTTACCAGTCGGACTAGCGGGCTACGAG. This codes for CAWSLPVGLAGYE. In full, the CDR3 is CAWSLPVGLAGYEQYF.

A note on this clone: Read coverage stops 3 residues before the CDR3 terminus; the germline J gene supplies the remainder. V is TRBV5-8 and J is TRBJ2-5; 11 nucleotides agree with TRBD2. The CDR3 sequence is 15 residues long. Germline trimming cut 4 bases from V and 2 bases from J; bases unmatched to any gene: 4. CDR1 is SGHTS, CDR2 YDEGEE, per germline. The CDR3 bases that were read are TGTGCCAGCAGCCTGCTAGCGGGAGGACAAGAGACC. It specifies CASSLLAGGQET. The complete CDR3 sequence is CASSLLAGGQETQYF.

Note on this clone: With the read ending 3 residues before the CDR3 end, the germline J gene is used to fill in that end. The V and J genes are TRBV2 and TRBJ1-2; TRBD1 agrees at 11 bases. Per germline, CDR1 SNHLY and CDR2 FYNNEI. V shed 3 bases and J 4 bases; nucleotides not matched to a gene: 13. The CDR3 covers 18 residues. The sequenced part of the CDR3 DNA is TGTGCCAGCAGTGAGTTTCGGACAGGGGGCGCTTGGGTCTATGGC. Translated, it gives CASSEFRTGGAWVYG. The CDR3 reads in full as CASSEFRTGGAWVYGYTF.

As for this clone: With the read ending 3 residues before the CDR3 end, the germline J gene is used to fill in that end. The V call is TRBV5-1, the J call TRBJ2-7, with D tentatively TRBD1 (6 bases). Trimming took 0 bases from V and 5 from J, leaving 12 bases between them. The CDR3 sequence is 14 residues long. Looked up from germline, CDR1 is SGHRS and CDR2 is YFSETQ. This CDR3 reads CASSLVGGTDEQYF. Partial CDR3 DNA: TGCGCCAGCAGCTTGGTTGGGGGCACGGACGAG.

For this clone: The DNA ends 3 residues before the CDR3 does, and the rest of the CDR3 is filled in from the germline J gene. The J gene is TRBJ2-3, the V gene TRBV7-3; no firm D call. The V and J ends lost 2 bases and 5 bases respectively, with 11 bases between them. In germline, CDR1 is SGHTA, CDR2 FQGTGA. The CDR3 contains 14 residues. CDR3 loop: CASSLGNTGDTQYF. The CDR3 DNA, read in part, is TGTGCCAGCAGCTTAGGCAACACGGGAGATACG.

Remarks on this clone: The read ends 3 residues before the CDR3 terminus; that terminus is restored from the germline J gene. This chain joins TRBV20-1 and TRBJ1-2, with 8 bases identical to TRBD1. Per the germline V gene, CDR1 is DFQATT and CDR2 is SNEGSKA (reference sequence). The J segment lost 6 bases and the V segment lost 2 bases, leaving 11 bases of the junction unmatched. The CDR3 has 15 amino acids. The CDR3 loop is CSARHPSGGADGYTF. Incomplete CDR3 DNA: TGCAGTGCTAGACATCCCTCAGGGGGCGCGGATGGC.

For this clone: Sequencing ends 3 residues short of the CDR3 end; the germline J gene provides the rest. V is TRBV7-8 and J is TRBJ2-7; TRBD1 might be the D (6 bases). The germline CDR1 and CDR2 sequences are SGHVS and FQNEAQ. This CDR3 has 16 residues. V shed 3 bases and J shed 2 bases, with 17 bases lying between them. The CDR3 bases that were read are TGTGCCAGCAGCTTGCTCAGGGGCGATCCAACCTACGAG. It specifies CASSLLRGDPTYE. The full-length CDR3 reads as CASSLLRGDPTYEQYF.

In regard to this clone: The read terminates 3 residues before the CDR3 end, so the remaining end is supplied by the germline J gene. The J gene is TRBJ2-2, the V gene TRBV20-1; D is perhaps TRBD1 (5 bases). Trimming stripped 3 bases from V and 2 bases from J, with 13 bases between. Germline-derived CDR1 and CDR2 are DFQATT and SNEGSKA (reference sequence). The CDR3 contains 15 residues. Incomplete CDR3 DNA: TGCAGTGCTAGCGACCAGACAGTTAACACCGGGGAG. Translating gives CSASDQTVNTGE. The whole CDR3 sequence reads CSASDQTVNTGELFF.

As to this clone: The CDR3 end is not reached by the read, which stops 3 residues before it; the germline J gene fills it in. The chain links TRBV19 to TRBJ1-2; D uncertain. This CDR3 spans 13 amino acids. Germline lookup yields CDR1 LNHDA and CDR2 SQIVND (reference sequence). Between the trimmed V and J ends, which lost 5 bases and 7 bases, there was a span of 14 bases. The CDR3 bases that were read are TGTGCCAGTAGTCCTGGACTTATGGGTGGC. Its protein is CASSPGLMGG. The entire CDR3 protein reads CASSPGLMGGYTF.

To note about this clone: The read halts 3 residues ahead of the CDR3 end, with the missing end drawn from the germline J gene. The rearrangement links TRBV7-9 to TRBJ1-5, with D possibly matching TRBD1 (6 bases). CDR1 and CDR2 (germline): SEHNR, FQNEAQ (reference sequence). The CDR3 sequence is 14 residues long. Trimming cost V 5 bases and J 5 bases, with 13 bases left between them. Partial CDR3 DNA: TGTGCCAGCAGCACGACAGGTTCCTATCAGCCC. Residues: CASSTTGSYQP. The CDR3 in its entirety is CASSTTGSYQPQHF.

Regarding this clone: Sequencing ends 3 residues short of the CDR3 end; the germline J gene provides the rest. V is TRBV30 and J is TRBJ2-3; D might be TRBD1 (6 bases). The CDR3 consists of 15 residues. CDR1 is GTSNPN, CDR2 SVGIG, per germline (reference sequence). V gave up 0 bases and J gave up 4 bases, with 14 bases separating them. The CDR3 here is CAWSVTGITADTQYF. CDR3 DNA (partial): TGTGCCTGGAGTGTAACAGGGATAACGGCAGATACG.

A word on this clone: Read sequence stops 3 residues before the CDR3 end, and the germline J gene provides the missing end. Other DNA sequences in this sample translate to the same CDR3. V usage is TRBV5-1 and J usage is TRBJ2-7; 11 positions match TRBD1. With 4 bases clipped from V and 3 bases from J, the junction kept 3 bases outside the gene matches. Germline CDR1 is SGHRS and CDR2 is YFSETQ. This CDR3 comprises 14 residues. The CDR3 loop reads CASSLGTGGYEQYF. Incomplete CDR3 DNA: TGCGCCAGCAGCCTCGGGACAGGGGGCTACGAG.

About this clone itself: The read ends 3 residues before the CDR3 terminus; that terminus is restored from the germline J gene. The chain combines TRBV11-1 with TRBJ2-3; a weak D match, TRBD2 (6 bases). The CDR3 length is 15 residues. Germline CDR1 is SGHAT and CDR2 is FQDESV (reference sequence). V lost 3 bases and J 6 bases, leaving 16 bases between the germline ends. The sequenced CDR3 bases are TGTGCCAGCAGCTTTCCCGGGACTGGACGGGATACG. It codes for CASSFPGTGRDT. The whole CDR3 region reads CASSFPGTGRDTQYF.

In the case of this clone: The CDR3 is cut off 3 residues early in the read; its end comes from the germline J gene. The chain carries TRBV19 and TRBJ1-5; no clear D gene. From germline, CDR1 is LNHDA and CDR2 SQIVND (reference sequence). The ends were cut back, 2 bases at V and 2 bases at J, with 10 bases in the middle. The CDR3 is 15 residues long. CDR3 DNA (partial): TGTGCCAGTAGTATAACCCCCAGAGGCAATCAGCCC. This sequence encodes CASSITPRGNQP. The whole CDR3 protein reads CASSITPRGNQPQHF.

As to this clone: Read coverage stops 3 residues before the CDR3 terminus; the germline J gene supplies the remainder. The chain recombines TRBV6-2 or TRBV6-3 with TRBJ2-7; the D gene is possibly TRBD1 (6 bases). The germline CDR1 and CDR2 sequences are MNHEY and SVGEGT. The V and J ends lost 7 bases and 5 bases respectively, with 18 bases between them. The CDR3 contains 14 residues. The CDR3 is CASTPHTGTDEQYF. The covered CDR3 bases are TGTGCCAGCACCCCCCACACAGGGACGGACGAG.